These 19 T cell receptor beta chains share one sample of origin, sequenced in a study of cytomegalovirus exposure and HLA in healthy donors (dated by TCRdb to between 2016 and 2019). The library was made by the immunoSEQ multiplex PCR assay. A mixture of 60 forward primers for TCR Vbeta segments and 13 reverse primers for TCR Jbeta segments was used in the multiplex PCR. TCRdb obtained this table from immuneACCESS and retained in-frame rearrangements with V and J assigned. These tables miss some clones; where compared with another copy, unresolved V genes account for less than half of the shortfall, and the remainder is unexplained. The sample table shows 150,000 to 200,000 clones, and about 79% are seen once. Of the sample, over 12% falls within the top ten clones. The material sequenced was PBMCs. These receptors all come from a man aged 50 to 59 in good health and CMV-seropositive.

The rearrangement joins TRBV18 to TRBJ2-7; 7 bases line up with TRBD1. In germline, CDR1 is KGHSH, CDR2 LQKENI. This CDR3 comprises 15 residues. V shed 2 bases, J shed 3 bases, and the junction held 7 bases outside the gene matches. CDR3 sequence (DNA): TGTGCCAGCTCACCAGGTTCAGGGGGATACTACGAGCAGTACGTC. Protein product: CASSPGSGGYYEQYV.

The chain has TRBV6-5 and TRBJ2-3; 9 nucleotides match TRBD2. Unmatched junction bases numbered 9, after V lost 10 bases and J lost 1 base. Germline CDR1 MNHEY, CDR2 SVGAGI. The CDR3 covers 15 residues. The CDR3 here is CATRGGGAGTDTQYF. The CDR3 nucleotides are TGTGCCACCCGAGGCGGGGGGGCGGGCACAGATACGCAGTATTTT.

This chain joins TRBV28 and TRBJ2-4, with 10 bases identical to TRBD2. Losses at the gene ends were 5 bases for V and 9 bases for J; bases not matched to a gene: 10. This CDR3 comprises 15 residues. The germline V gene encodes CDR1 MDHEN and CDR2 SYDVKM. This CDR3 is CASSRRAGGPGIQYF. As DNA, the CDR3 is TGTGCCAGCAGTCGCAGAGCGGGGGGGCCGGGCATTCAGTACTTC.

This chain joins TRBV6-5 and TRBJ2-5; TRBD1 matches at 8 bases. The CDR3 loop spans 13 amino acids. Germline lookup yields CDR1 MNHEY and CDR2 SVGAGI. V shed 2 bases and J 11 bases; nucleotides not matched to a gene: 7. DNA for the CDR3: TGTGCCAGCAGTTACCGGACAGGGTGGGAGCAGTACTTC. Translation: CASSYRTGWEQYF.

This clone appeared a few times. V and J are TRBV5-1 and TRBJ2-5; D not resolved. Germline V gene lookup returns CDR1 SGHRS and CDR2 YFSETQ. Trimming pared 1 base from V and 5 bases from J, leaving 12 bases between. There are 14 residues in the CDR3. CDR3 region: CASSLSPARETQYF. The CDR3 region has the DNA TGCGCCAGCAGCTTGAGTCCGGCCAGGGAGACCCAGTACTTC.

The chain combines TRBV7-9 with TRBJ1-2; 10 bases match TRBD1. The germline V gene encodes CDR1 SEHNR and CDR2 FQNEAQ (reference sequence). The ends lost 7 bases at V and 4 bases at J; junction bases unmatched: 18. The CDR3 sequence is 18 residues long. The CDR3 region is CASTSFLSGTGAGYGYTF. The CDR3 DNA reads as TGTGCCAGCACCAGCTTCCTCTCCGGGACAGGGGCAGGCTATGGCTACACCTTC. The entire variable domain, with the rest obtained from reference TRBV7-9 and TRBJ1-2, is as follows: DTGVSQNPRHKITKRGQNVTFRCDPISEHNRLYWYRQTLGQGPEFLTYFQNEAQLEKSRLLSDRFSAERPKGSFSTLEIQRTEQGDSAMYLCASTSFLSGTGAGYGYTFGSGTRLTVV.

The V call is TRBV7-7, the J call TRBJ2-3; D call uncertain. The V gene lost 3 bases and the J gene lost 2 bases, with 9 bases spanning the gap. Germline loops: CDR1 SSHAT, CDR2 FNYEAQ (reference sequence). The CDR3 extends over 14 amino acids. CDR3 sequence reads: CASSLTRFTDTQYF. DNA of the CDR3: TGTGCCAGCAGCTTGACACGATTCACAGATACGCAGTATTTT. The entire variable domain, with the rest obtained from reference TRBV7-7 and TRBJ2-3, is as follows: GAGVSQSPRYKVTKRGQDVTLRCDPISSHATLYWYQQALGQGPEFLTYFNYEAQPDKSGLPSDRFSAERPEGSISTLTIQRTEQRDSAMYRCASSLTRFTDTQYFGPGTRLTVL.

The chain carries TRBV19 and TRBJ1-2, with 12 bases identical to TRBD1. V dropped 3 bases and J dropped 5; count of bases not matched to a gene: 7. Germline assignment: CDR1 LNHDA and CDR2 SQIVND (reference sequence). CDR3 length equals 16 residues. CDR3 in amino acids: CASSIGTGGFRYGYTF. The CDR3 DNA sequence: TGTGCCAGTAGTATTGGGACAGGGGGCTTTCGGTATGGCTACACCTTC.

A note on this clone: At one boundary the junction diverges from the germline segment, which might be a read error. The sample holds other DNA sequences that translate to the same CDR3. The chain couples TRBV7-2 to TRBJ2-2; 9 bases are a match to TRBD1. Per the germline V gene, CDR1 is SGHTA and CDR2 is FQGNSA. CDR3 length: 14 residues. Written as DNA, the CDR3 is TGTGCCAGCAGCCCGGGACAGGGCGCCGGAGAGCTGTTTTTT. This translates into CASSPGQGAGELFF.

This chain joins TRBV9 and TRBJ1-3, with a tentative D call TRBD1 (6 bases). Germline CDR1 reads SGDLS; CDR2 reads YYNGEE. The CDR3 covers 15 residues. Trimming pared 3 bases from V and 3 bases from J, leaving 13 bases between. CDR3 protein: CASSAGGGRGNTIYF. In DNA form, the CDR3 reads TGTGCCAGCAGCGCCGGGGGGGGCCGTGGAAACACCATATATTTT.

The chain combines TRBV7-9 with TRBJ2-1, with TRBD2 matching 9 bases. The CDR3 extends over 14 amino acids. Trimming removed 4 bases from V and 15 bases from J; junction bases left unmatched: 13. Germline V lookup: CDR1 SEHNR, CDR2 FQNEAQ (reference sequence). The DNA for the CDR3 is TGTGCCAGCAGCTACGATAGAGCTAGCGGGGTCCCGTTCTTC. Its translation is CASSYDRASGVPFF.

The V call is TRBV11-2, the J call TRBJ1-2, with TRBD1 matching over 7 bases. Losses at the gene ends were 4 bases for V and 6 bases for J; bases not matched to a gene: 20. Per germline, CDR1 SGHAT and CDR2 FQNNGV. The CDR3 runs 18 residues. CDR3 residues: CASSSLQSNQGVSDGYTF. The DNA for the CDR3 is TGTGCCAGCAGCTCATTACAGTCCAATCAGGGGGTCAGCGATGGCTACACCTTC.

The chain combines TRBV4-2 with TRBJ2-3, with 11 bases lining up with TRBD2. Germline assignment: CDR1 LGHNA and CDR2 YNFKEQ. The V segment lost 2 bases and the J segment 9 bases; nucleotides outside the gene matches: 13. The CDR3 is 17 residues long. The CDR3 bases are TGTGCCAGCAGCCAACTTACTAGCGGGGGAGTCGGCGGCACGCAGTATTTT. It yields the protein CASSQLTSGGVGGTQYF.

This chain links TRBV9 with TRBJ2-2; TRBD2 matches at 7 bases. This CDR3 is 18 amino acids long. V shed 2 bases, J shed 3 bases, and the junction held 13 bases outside the gene matches. From germline, CDR1 is SGDLS and CDR2 YYNGEE. The CDR3 loop is CASSVRGSGGIDTGELFF. CDR3 nucleotides: TGTGCCAGCAGCGTGCGGGGGTCGGGCGGCATAGACACCGGGGAGCTGTTTTTT.

V gene TRBV6-1 combines with J gene TRBJ1-5; tentatively, D is TRBD1 (5 bases). Germline V gene data show CDR1 as MNHNS and CDR2 as SASEGT. The germline V and J ends were trimmed by 7 bases and 0 bases, with 13 bases remaining between them. This CDR3 contains 15 residues. In DNA, the CDR3 is TGTGCCAGCATTAGGGACTTTTATAGCAATCAGCCCCAGCATTTT. Its translation: CASIRDFYSNQPQHF.

The chain joins TRBV5-8 to TRBJ2-5, with D perhaps matching TRBD2 (5 bases). CDR3 length equals 16 residues. The germline CDR1 and CDR2 sequences are SGHTS and YDEGEE. V dropped 0 bases and J dropped 4 bases, with 16 bases sitting between them. The CDR3 DNA is TGTGCCAGCAGCTTGGCACGAGGGTTGGTCGGAGAGACCCAGTACTTC. Translation gives CASSLARGLVGETQYF.

V and J are TRBV13 and TRBJ2-5; 9 bases are a match to TRBD2. The CDR3 length is 15 residues. The germline gives CDR1 PRHDT, CDR2 FYEKMQ (reference sequence). J was trimmed by 0 bases and V by 1 base; bases with no gene match: 0. The CDR3 here is CASSLERGDQETQYF. CDR3 in DNA: TGTGCCAGCAGCTTAGAGCGGGGGGACCAAGAGACCCAGTACTTC.

The chain recombines TRBV10-2 with TRBJ2-7; 13 nucleotides agree with TRBD2. The CDR3 consists of 16 residues. V gave up 4 bases and J gave up 0 bases; unmatched junction bases: 3. Per germline, CDR1 WSHSY and CDR2 SAAADI. CDR3 nucleotides: TGCGCCAGCAGTGTGACTAGCGGGGGGAGCTCCTACGAGCAGTACTTC. Translation: CASSVTSGGSSYEQYF.

The chain has TRBV5-6 and TRBJ1-5; 7 bases match TRBD1. This CDR3 is built from 18 residues. The J segment lost 0 bases and the V segment lost 2 bases, leaving 11 bases of the junction unmatched. The V gene's germline CDR1 is SGHDT and CDR2 YYEEEE. CDR3 residues: CASSFDRVTLHSNQPQHF. The CDR3 DNA follows: TGTGCCAGCAGCTTCGACAGGGTCACACTACATAGCAATCAGCCCCAGCATTTT.